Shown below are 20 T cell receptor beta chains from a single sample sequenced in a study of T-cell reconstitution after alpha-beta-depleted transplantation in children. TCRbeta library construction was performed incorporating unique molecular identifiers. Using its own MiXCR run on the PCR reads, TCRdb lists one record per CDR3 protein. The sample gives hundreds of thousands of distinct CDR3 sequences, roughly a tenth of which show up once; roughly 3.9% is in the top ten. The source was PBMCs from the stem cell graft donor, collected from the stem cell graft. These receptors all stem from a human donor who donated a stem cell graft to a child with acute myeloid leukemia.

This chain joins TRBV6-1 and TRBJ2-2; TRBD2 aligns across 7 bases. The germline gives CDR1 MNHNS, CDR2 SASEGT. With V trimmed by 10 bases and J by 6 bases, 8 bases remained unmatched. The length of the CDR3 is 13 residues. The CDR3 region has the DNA TGTGCCACCACTCGGAGCGGGGCCGGGGAGCTGTTTTTT. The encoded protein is CATTRSGAGELFF.

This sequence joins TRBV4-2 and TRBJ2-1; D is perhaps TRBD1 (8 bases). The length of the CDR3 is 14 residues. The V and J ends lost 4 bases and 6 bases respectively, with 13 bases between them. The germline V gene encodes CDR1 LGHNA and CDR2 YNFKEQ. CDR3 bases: TGTGCCAGCAGCCCGGACAGGGAGGGCAATGAGCAGTTCTTC. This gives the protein CASSPDREGNEQFF.

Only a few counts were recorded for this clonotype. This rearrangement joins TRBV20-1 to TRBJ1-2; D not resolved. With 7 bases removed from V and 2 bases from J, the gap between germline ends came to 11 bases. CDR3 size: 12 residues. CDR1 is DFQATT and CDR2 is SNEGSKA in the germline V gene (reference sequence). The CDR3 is CSVSGLNYGYTF. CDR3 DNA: TGCAGTGTTAGTGGTCTAAACTATGGCTACACCTTC.

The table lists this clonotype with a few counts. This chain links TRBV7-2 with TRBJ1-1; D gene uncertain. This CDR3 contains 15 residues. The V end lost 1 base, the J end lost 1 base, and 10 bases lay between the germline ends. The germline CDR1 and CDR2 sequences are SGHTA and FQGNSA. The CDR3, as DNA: TGTGCCAGCAGCTTAGAAGGCGGGAGGAACACTGAAGCTTTCTTT. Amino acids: CASSLEGGRNTEAFF.

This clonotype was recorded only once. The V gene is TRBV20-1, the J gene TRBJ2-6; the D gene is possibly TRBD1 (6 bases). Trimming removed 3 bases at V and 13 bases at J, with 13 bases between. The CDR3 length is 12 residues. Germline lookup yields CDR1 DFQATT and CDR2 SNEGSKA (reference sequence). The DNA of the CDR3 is TGCAGTGCTAGGACAGGTTTGGATGTCCTGACTTTC. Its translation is CSARTGLDVLTF.

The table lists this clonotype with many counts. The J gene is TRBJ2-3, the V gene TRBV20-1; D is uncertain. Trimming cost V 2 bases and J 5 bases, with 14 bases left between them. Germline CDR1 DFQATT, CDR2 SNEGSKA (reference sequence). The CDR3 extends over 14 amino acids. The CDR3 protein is CSARQDPTLDTQYF. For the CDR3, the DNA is TGCAGTGCTAGACAAGACCCTACCCTAGATACGCAGTATTTT.

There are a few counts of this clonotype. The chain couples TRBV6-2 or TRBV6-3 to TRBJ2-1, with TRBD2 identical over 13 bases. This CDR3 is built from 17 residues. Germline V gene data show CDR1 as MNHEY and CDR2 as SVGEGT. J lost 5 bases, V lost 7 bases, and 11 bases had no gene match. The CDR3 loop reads CASILRVGTSGNNEQFF. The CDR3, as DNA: TGTGCCAGCATCCTAAGGGTCGGGACTAGCGGGAACAATGAGCAGTTCTTC.

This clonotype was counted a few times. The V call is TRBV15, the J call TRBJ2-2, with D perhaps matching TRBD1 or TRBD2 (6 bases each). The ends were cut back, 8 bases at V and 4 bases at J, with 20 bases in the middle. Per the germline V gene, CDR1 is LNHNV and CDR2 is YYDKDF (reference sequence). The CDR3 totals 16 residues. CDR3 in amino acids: CATLGGYGSLTGELFF. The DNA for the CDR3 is TGTGCCACCTTAGGGGGGTATGGATCCCTCACCGGGGAGCTGTTTTTT.

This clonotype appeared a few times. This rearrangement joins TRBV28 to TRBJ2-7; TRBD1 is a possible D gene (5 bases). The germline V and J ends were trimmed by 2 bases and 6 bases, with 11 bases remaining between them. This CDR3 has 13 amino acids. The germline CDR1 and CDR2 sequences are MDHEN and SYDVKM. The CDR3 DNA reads TGTGCCAGCAGTTTACAGGGAAGGGGCGAGCAGTACTTC. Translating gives CASSLQGRGEQYF.

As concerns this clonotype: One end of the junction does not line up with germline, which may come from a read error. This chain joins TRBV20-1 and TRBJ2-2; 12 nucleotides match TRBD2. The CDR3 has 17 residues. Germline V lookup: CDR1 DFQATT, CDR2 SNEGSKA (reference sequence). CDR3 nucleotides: TGCTGTGCACCTGGGACTAGCGGGCCCACGAACACCGGGGAGCTGTTTTTT. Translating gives CCAPGTSGPTNTGELFF.

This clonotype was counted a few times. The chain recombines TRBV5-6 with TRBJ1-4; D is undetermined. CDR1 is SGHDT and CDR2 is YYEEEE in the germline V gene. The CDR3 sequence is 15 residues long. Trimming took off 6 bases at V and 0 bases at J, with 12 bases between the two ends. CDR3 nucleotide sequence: TGTGCCAGCACCCTCCTGGGAGCAACTAATGAAAAACTGTTTTTT. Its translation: CASTLLGATNEKLFF.

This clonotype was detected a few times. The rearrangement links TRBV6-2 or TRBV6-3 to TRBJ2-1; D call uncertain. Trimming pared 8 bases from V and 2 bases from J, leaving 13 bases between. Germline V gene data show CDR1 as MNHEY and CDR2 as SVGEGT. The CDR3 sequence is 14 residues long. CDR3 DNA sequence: TGTGCCAGCGAGGAAGGGAAGACCTACAATGAGCAGTTCTTC. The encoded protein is CASEEGKTYNEQFF.

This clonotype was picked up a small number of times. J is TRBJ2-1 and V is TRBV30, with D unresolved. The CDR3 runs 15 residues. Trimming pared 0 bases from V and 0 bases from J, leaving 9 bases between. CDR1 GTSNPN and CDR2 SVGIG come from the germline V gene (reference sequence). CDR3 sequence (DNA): TGTGCCTGGAGTGTATCAGTATTCTCCTACAATGAGCAGTTCTTC. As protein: CAWSVSVFSYNEQFF.

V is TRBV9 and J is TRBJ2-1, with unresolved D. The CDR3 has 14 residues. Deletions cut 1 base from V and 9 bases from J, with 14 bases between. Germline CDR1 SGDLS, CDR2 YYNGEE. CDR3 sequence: CASSVLLGEGEQFF. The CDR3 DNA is TGTGCCAGCAGCGTACTTCTGGGTGAAGGTGAGCAGTTCTTC.

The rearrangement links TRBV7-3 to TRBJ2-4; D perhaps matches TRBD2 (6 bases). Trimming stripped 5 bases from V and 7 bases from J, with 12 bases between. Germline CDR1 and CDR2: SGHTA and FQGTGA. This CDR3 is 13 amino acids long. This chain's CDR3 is CASSVAVRNIQYF. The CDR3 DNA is TGTGCCAGCAGCGTAGCGGTTAGGAACATTCAGTACTTC.

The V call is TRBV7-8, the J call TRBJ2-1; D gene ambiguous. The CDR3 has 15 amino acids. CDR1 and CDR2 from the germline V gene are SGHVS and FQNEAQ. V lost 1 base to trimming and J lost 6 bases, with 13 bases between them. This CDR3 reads CASSLVAASLNEQFF. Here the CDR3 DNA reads TGTGCCAGCAGCTTAGTGGCCGCCAGCCTCAATGAGCAGTTCTTC.

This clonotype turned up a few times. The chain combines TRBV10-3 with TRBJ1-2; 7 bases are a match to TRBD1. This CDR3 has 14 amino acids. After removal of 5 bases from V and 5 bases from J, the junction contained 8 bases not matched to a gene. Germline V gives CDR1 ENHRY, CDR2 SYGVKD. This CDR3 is CAISSNRGPYGYTF. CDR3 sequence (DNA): TGTGCCATCAGTTCAAACAGGGGTCCTTATGGCTACACCTTC.

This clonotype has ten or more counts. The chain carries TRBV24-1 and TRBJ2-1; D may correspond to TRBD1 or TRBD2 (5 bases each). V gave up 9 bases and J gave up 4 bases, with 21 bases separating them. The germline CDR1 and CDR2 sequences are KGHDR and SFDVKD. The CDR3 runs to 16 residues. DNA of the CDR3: TGTGCCACCGGGGGTAGGGCGGGCGATAGTTACAATGAGCAGTTCTTC. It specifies CATGGRAGDSYNEQFF.

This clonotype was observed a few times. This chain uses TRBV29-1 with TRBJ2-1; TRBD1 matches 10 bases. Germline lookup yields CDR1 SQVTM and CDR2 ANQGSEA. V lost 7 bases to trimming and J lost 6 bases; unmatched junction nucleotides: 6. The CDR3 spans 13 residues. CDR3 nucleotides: TGCAGCGCTGACAGGGGGCAAGGCAATGAGCAGTTCTTC. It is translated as CSADRGQGNEQFF.

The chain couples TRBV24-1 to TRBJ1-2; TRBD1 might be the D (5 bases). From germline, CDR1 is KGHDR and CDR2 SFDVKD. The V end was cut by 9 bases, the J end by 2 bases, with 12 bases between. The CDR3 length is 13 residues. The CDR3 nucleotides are TGTGCCACCCGGGACGTTGCGAACTATGGCTACACCTTC. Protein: CATRDVANYGYTF.